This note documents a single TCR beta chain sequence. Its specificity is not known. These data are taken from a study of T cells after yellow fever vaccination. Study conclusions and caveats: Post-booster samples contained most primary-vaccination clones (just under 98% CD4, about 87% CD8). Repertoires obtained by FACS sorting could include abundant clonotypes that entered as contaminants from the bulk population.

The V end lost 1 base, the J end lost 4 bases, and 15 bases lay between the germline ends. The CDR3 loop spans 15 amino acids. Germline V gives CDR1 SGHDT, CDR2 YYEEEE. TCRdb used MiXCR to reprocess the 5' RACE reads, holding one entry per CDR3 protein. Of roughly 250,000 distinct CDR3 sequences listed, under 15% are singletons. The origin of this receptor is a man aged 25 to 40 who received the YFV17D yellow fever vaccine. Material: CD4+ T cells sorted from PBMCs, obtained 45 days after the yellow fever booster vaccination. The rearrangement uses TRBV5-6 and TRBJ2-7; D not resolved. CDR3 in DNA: TGTGCCAGCAGCTTGCTTCGAGGATCCTCATACGAGCAGTACTTC. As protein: CASSLLRGSSYEQYF.